This entry features one TCR beta chain sequence. These data are taken from a study of blood T cell repertoires in COVID-19. The wider study: Samples came from the United States, Italy and Spain, spanning acute and convalescent COVID-19.

In the original analysis: Amplification from reference gene primers served as the basis for estimated nucleated cell counts. The table came from immunoSEQ multiplex PCR; TCRdb's copy has only in-frame clones and leaves some out. The D gene and trimming were derived from the DNA, and the V and J assignments and clone size from that table. Of around 190,000 clones in the sample, around 89% were seen once. Germline V gives CDR1 SGHTA, CDR2 FQGNSA. With V trimmed by 1 base and J by 4 bases, 2 bases remained unmatched. This CDR3 comprises 14 residues. The chain links TRBV7-2 to TRBJ2-3; TRBD1 matches at 7 bases. The sample consisted of peripheral blood. This clonotype was obtained from a human donor in a cohort sampled during active COVID-19. DNA of the CDR3: TGTGCCAGCAGCTTAGGACAGGGACCAGATACGCAGTATTTT. Amino acid sequence: CASSLGQGPDTQYF.